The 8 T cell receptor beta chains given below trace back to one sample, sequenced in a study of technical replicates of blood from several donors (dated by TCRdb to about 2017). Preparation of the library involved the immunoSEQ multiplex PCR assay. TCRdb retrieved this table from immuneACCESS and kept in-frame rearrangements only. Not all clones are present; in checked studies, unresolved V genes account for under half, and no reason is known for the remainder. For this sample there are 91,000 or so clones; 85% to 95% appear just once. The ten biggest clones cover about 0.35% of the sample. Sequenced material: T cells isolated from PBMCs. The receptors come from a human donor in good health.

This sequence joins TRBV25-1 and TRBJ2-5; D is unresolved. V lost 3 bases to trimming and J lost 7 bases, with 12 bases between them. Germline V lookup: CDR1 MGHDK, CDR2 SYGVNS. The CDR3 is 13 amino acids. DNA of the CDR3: TGTGCCAGCAGTGACAGGTCTGAAGGGACCCAGTACTTC. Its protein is CASSDRSEGTQYF.

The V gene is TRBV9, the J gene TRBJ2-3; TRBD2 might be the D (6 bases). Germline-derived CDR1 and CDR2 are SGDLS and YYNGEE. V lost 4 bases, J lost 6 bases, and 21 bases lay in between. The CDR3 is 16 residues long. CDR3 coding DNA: TGTGCCAGCAGCTACACGGAGAGGAGGGCCGGGGATACGCAGTATTTT. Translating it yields CASSYTERRAGDTQYF.

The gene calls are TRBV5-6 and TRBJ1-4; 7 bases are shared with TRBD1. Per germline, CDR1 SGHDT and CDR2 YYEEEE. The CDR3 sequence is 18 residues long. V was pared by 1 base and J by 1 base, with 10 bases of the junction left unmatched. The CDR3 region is CASSLLAGGRITNEKLFF. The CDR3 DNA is TGTGCCAGCAGCTTGCTGGCAGGGGGAAGGATAACTAATGAAAAACTGTTTTTT.

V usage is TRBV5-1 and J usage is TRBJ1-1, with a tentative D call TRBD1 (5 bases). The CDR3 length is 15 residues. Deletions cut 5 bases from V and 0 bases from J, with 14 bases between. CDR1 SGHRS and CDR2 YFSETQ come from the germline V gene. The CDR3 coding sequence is TGCGCCAGCAGAGGGGCCTCCGACATGAACACTGAAGCTTTCTTT. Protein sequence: CASRGASDMNTEAFF.

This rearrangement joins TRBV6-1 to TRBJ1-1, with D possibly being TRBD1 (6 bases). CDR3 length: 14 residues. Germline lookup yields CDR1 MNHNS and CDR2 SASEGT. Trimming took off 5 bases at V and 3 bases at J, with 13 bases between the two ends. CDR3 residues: CASSPTGPDTEAFF. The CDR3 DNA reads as TGTGCCAGCAGTCCAACAGGGCCGGACACTGAAGCTTTCTTT.

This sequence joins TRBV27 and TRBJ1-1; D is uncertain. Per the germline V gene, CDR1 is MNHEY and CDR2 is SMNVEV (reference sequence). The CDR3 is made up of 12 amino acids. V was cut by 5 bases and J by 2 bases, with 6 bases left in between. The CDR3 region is CASSPTNTEAFF. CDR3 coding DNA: TGTGCCAGCAGTCCGACTAACACTGAAGCTTTCTTT.

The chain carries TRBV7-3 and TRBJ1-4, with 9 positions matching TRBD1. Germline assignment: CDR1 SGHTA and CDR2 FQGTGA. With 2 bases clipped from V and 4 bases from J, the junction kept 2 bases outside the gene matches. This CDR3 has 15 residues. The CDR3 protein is CASSLRTGDNEKLFF. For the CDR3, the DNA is TGTGCCAGCAGCTTACGGACAGGGGATAATGAAAAACTGTTTTTT. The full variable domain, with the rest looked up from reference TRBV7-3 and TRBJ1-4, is GAGVSQTPSNKVTEKGKYVELRCDPISGHTALYWYRQSLGQGPEFLIYFQGTGAADDSGLPNDRFFAVRPEGSVSTLKIQRTERGDSAVYLCASSLRTGDNEKLFFGSGTQLSVL.

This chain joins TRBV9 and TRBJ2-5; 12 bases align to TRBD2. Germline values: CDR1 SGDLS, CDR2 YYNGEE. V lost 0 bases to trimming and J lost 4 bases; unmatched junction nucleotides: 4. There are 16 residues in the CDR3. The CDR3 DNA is TGTGCCAGCAGCGTAGATACTAGCGGGGGGACAGAGACCCAGTACTTC. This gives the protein CASSVDTSGGTETQYF.